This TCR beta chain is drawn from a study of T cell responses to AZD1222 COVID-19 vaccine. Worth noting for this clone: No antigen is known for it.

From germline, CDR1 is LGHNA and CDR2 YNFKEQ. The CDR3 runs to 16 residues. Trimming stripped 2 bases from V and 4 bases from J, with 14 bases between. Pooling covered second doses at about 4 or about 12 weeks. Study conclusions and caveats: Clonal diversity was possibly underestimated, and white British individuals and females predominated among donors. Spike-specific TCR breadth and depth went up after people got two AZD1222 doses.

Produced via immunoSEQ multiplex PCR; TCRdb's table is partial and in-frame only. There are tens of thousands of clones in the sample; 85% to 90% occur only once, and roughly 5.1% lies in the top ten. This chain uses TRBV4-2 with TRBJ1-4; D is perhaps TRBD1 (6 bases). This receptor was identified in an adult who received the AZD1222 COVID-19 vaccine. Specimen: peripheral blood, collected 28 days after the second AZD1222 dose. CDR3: CASSQRQGSLNEKLFF. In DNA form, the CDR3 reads TGTGCCAGCAGCCAACGGCAGGGGTCTCTTAATGAAAAACTGTTTTTT.